This T cell receptor (beta chain) derives from a study of T cell repertoires in cytomegalovirus infection. Study-level background: CMV epitopes in the study were HLA-C-restricted (recently identified) and HLA-B-restricted (well studied). Public TCR beta signatures indicated both CMV infection and matching HLA type.

Study observations and caveats: HLA-C-restricted CMV-specific TCR beta clonotypes were dominant in the ex vivo response. Individuals carrying CMV plus the relevant HLA were identified by cumulative frequency of public TCR beta families.

Concerning this clonotype: Its specificity is unknown.

Germline assignment: CDR1 DFQATT and CDR2 SNEGSKA (reference sequence). V lost 6 bases and J lost 4, with 10 bases in between. The length of the CDR3 is 12 residues. TCRdb re-called the reads through MiXCR, storing one row per CDR3 protein. Here the sample spans around 300,000 distinct CDR3 sequences, approximately 25% being singletons. Sequenced material: cultured PBMCs, taken from culture after CMV antigen stimulation. The chain carries TRBV20-1 and TRBJ1-5, with TRBD1 as a possible D gene (5 bases). The TCR originated in a human donor in good health (CMV status not recorded). Some clones in this sample may be carry-over from other donors' samples. CDR3 amino acids: CSASGMNQPQHF. The CDR3 nucleotides are TGCAGTGCCTCAGGGATGAATCAGCCCCAGCATTTT.